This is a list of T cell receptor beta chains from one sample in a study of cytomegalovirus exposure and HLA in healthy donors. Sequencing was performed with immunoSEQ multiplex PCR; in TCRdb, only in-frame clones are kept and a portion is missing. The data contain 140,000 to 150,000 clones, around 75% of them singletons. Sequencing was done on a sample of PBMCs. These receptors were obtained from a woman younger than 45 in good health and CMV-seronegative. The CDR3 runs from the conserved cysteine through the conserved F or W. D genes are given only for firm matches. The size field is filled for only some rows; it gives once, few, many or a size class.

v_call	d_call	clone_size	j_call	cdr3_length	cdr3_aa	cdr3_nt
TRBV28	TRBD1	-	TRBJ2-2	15	CASSSATGATGELFF	TGTGCCAGCAGTTCCGCTACAGGGGCCACCGGGGAGCTGTTTTTT
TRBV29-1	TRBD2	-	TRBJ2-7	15	CSVESGAGRGYEQYF	TGCAGCGTTGAATCGGGAGCGGGGAGGGGATACGAGCAGTACTTC
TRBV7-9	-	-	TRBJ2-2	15	CASSLGGRGTGELFF	TGTGCCAGCAGCTTAGGGGGCCGTGGCACCGGGGAGCTGTTTTTT
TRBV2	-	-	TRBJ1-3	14	CASSEAQFGNTIYF	TGTGCCAGCAGTGAGGCCCAGTTTGGAAACACCATATATTTT
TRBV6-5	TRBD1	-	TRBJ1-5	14	CASSAGTGHQPQHF	TGTGCCAGCAGTGCCGGGACAGGGCATCAGCCCCAGCATTTT
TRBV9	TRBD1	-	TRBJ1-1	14	CASSVRDSYTEAFF	TGTGCCAGCAGCGTCCGGGACAGTTACACTGAAGCTTTCTTT
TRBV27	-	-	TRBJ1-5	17	CASSPRVSYYSNQPQHF	TGTGCCAGCAGTCCCCGGGTCTCCTACTATAGCAATCAGCCCCAGCATTTT
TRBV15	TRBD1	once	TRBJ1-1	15	CATSRWTGQNTEAFF	TGTGCCACCAGCAGATGGACAGGACAGAACACTGAAGCTTTCTTT
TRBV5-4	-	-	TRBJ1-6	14	CASSPIQGHSPLHF	TGTGCCAGCAGCCCGATACAGGGACATTCACCCCTCCACTTT
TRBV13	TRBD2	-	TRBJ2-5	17	CASSSLASGGGRETQYF	TGTGCCAGCAGCTCCCTGGCTAGCGGGGGGGGGAGAGAGACCCAGTACTTC
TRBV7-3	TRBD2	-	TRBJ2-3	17	CASSLGGLAGSTDTQYF	TGTGCCAGCAGCTTGGGAGGACTAGCGGGGAGCACAGATACGCAGTATTTT
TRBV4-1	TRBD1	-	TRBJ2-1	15	CASSSRDSSYNEQFF	TGCGCCAGCAGCTCCCGGGACAGCTCCTACAATGAGCAGTTCTTC
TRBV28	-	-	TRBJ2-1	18	CASSLRPGAPSSYNEQFF	TGTGCCAGCAGTTTAAGGCCCGGCGCCCCTAGCTCCTACAATGAGCAGTTCTTC
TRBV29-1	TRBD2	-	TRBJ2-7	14	CSVEVAGGTYEQYF	TGCAGCGTTGAGGTAGCGGGGGGAACCTACGAGCAGTACTTC
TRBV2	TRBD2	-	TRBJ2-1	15	CASRPTSGRPNEQFF	TGTGCCAGCAGGCCGACTAGCGGGAGGCCCAATGAGCAGTTCTTC
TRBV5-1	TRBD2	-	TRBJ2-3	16	CASRSIAGDFTDTQYF	TGCGCCAGCAGGTCTATTGCGGGGGACTTCACAGATACGCAGTATTTT
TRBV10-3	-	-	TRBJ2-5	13	CAIAEQGGETQYF	TGTGCCATCGCCGAGCAGGGGGGAGAGACCCAGTACTTC
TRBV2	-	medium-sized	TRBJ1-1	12	CASKTANTEAFF	TGTGCCAGCAAAACAGCGAACACTGAAGCTTTCTTT
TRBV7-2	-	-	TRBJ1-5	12	CASNIGNQPQHF	TGTGCCAGCAATATAGGCAATCAGCCCCAGCATTTT
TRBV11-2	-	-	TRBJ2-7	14	CASSFALGAAEQYF	TGTGCCAGCAGCTTCGCCCTAGGGGCTGCCGAGCAGTACTTC
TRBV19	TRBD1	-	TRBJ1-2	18	CASSMPGQGLKSNYGYTF	TGTGCCAGTAGTATGCCGGGACAGGGTTTAAAATCTAACTATGGCTACACCTTC
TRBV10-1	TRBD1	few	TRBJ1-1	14	CASSVGTANTEAFF	TGCGCCAGCAGTGTAGGGACAGCGAACACTGAAGCTTTCTTT
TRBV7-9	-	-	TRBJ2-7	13	CSSSLGSYGEQYF	TGTTCCAGCAGCTTAGGGTCGTACGGCGAGCAGTACTTC
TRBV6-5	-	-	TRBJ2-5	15	CASSYWARNQETQYF	TGTGCCAGCAGTTATTGGGCCCGGAACCAAGAGACCCAGTACTTC